A single sample gave rise to the 21 T cell receptor beta chains below, sequenced in a study of CD8+ T cells in alopecia areata. The treatment is: oral pan-JAK inhibitor, 5-10 mg twice daily. RNA was isolated and reverse transcribed to cDNA, the sequencing template. The protocol was immunoSEQ multiplex PCR, while the TCRdb copy is restricted to in-frame clones and leaves out a portion. The profile shows about 190,000 clones, approximately 57% of them singletons. Source: CD4+ T cells sorted from blood, taken at week 24, from a patient treated with tofacitinib. Source of these receptors: a human donor with alopecia areata.

The chain joins TRBV10-3 to TRBJ1-6; weak D call: TRBD1 (6 bases). Trimming took 4 bases from V and 7 from J, leaving 11 bases between them. This CDR3 spans 14 amino acids. Per the germline V gene, CDR1 is ENHRY and CDR2 is SYGVKD. Here the CDR3 reads CAISAGAENSPLHF. As DNA, the CDR3 is TGTGCCATCAGTGCGGGGGCGGAAAATTCACCCCTCCACTTT.

V usage is TRBV6-5 and J usage is TRBJ1-2, with TRBD1 matching over 9 bases. Germline-derived CDR1 and CDR2 are MNHEY and SVGAGI. V lost 6 bases, J lost 8 bases, and 10 bases stayed unmatched. The CDR3 loop spans 14 amino acids. The CDR3 nucleotides read TGTGCCAGCAGGACGGACAGGGGCGGAGGGGGCTACACCTTC. It codes for CASRTDRGGGGYTF.

This clone occurred a few times. The rearrangement joins TRBV30 to TRBJ2-7, with D possibly being TRBD2 (5 bases). This CDR3 comprises 16 residues. The V end lost 3 bases, the J end lost 3 bases, and 21 bases lay between the germline ends. The V gene's germline CDR1 is GTSNPN and CDR2 SVGIG (reference sequence). The CDR3 loop reads CAWRVRGGSGVYEQYF. The DNA for the CDR3 is TGTGCCTGGAGGGTCAGAGGAGGCAGTGGAGTCTACGAGCAGTACTTC. Using reference TRBV30 and TRBJ2-7 for the parts outside the CDR3, the full variable domain is SQTIHQWPATLVQPVGSPLSLECTVEGTSNPNLYWYRQAAGRGLQLLFYSVGIGQISSEVPQNLSASRPQDRQFILSSKKLLLSDSGFYLCAWRVRGGSGVYEQYFGPGTRLTVT.

The chain carries TRBV15 and TRBJ2-5, with D possibly matching TRBD1 (5 bases). Per the germline V gene, CDR1 is LNHNV and CDR2 is YYDKDF (reference sequence). The CDR3 has 14 amino acids. V shed 2 bases and J shed 1 base, with 8 bases lying between them. As DNA, the CDR3 is TGTGCCACCAGCAGAAAGGGGTCCCAAGAGACCCAGTACTTC. Protein sequence: CATSRKGSQETQYF.

The chain has TRBV7-9 and TRBJ2-2; possibly TRBD1 or TRBD2 for D (6 bases each). Per the germline V gene, CDR1 is SEHNR and CDR2 is FQNEAQ (reference sequence). CDR3 size: 16 residues. V was cut by 7 bases and J by 7 bases, with 22 bases left in between. For the CDR3, the DNA is TGTGCCAGCACCCACAATCTTGCACGGGGGCACGGGGAGCTGTTTTTT. Protein product: CASTHNLARGHGELFF.

CDR3: CASSQRGLAALGETQYF. CDR3 bases: TGCGCCAGCAGCCAGCGTGGACTAGCGGCTCTAGGGGAGACCCAGTACTTC. This rearrangement joins TRBV4-3 to TRBJ2-5, with TRBD2 matching 10 bases. This CDR3 is 17 amino acids long. The V gene end was trimmed by 3 bases and the J gene end by 5 bases; junction bases not matched to a gene: 12. CDR1 and CDR2 from the germline V gene are LGHNA and YSLEER.

The chain recombines TRBV30 with TRBJ2-7, with D possibly matching TRBD2 (5 bases). Trimming cost V 3 bases and J 7 bases, with 13 bases left between them. Per germline, CDR1 GTSNPN and CDR2 SVGIG (reference sequence). The CDR3 has 12 residues. CDR3 sequence (DNA): TGTGCCTGGAGCCCTCGGGGTGGGGAGCAGTACTTC. This sequence encodes CAWSPRGGEQYF.

The chain is built from TRBV7-9 and TRBJ1-5, with 9 bases lining up with TRBD1. Trimming took 1 base from V and 8 from J; bases not matched to a gene: 3. The CDR3 is 14 residues long. CDR1 is SEHNR, CDR2 FQNEAQ, per germline (reference sequence). In DNA form, the CDR3 reads TGTGCCAGCAGCTTAGGAAGACAGGGGGAGCCCCAGCATTTT. It encodes CASSLGRQGEPQHF. Drawing the rest from reference TRBV7-9 and TRBJ1-5, the complete variable domain is DTGVSQNPRHKITKRGQNVTFRCDPISEHNRLYWYRQTLGQGPEFLTYFQNEAQLEKSRLLSDRFSAERPKGSFSTLEIQRTEQGDSAMYLCASSLGRQGEPQHFGDGTRLSIL.

This chain joins TRBV4-3 and TRBJ1-2; TRBD1 matches at 7 bases. The V gene's germline CDR1 is LGHNA and CDR2 YSLEER. The CDR3 has 15 amino acids. V shed 4 bases, J shed 4 bases, and the junction held 9 bases outside the gene matches. CDR3 in amino acids: CASSRNRDSSYGYTF. The CDR3 DNA reads as TGCGCCAGCAGCCGAAACCGGGACAGCTCCTATGGCTACACCTTC.

The gene calls are TRBV18 and TRBJ1-6, with D possibly being TRBD1 (6 bases). Germline-derived CDR1 and CDR2 are KGHSH and LQKENI. Trimming stripped 1 base from V and 5 bases from J, with 21 bases between. The CDR3 covers 19 residues. The DNA of the CDR3 is TGTGCCAGCTCACCACTACCCCTGACCGGGACACTCGATAATTCACCCCTCCACTTT. It yields the protein CASSPLPLTGTLDNSPLHF.

The chain uses TRBV7-2 and TRBJ2-3; D not resolved. The CDR3 covers 15 residues. Germline V gene sequence: CDR1 SGHTA, CDR2 FQGNSA. Trimming left V 5 bases short and J 0 bases short, with 12 bases between. The CDR3 nucleotides read TGTGCCAGCAGCCTGGACGGCAGAAGCACAGATACGCAGTATTTT. It yields the protein CASSLDGRSTDTQYF.

This chain connects TRBV5-1 to TRBJ1-5, with no clear D. Trimming cost V 1 base and J 5 bases, with 7 bases left between them. CDR1 is SGHRS, CDR2 YFSETQ, per germline. The CDR3 is 13 amino acids. The CDR3 region has the DNA TGCGCCAGCAGCTTGTCGCGTGATCAGCCCCAGCATTTT. Translated: CASSLSRDQPQHF.

The chain combines TRBV29-1 with TRBJ2-7, with D possibly TRBD1 on 5 matching bases. The CDR3 consists of 13 residues. The V gene lost 7 bases and the J gene lost 6 bases, with 19 bases spanning the gap. Germline loops: CDR1 SQVTM, CDR2 ANQGSEA. This chain's CDR3 is CSARGPGVPEQYF. The DNA for the CDR3 is TGCAGCGCTAGGGGCCCCGGTGTACCCGAGCAGTACTTC.

The genes are TRBV11-2 and TRBJ2-2, with D perhaps TRBD2 (5 bases). The germline CDR1 and CDR2 sequences are SGHAT and FQNNGV. The V end lost 3 bases, the J end lost 4 bases, and 12 bases lay between the germline ends. The CDR3 sequence is 15 residues long. The CDR3 loop is CASSLGPAGTGELFF. The DNA for the CDR3 is TGTGCCAGCAGCTTGGGCCCGGCGGGCACCGGGGAGCTGTTTTTT. The full variable domain, its missing parts supplied by reference TRBV11-2 and TRBJ2-2, is EAGVAQSPRYKIIEKRQSVAFWCNPISGHATLYWYQQILGQGPKLLIQFQNNGVVDDSQLPKDRFSAERLKGVDSTLKIQPAKLEDSAVYLCASSLGPAGTGELFFGEGSRLTVL.

The chain combines TRBV4-3 with TRBJ2-5, with TRBD1 matching over 9 bases. This CDR3 is 17 amino acids long. Germline CDR1 reads LGHNA; CDR2 reads YSLEER. J was trimmed by 0 bases and V by 2 bases; bases with no gene match: 7. The CDR3 region has the DNA TGCGCCAGCAGCCAAAACCCCGGGACAGGGAACCAAGAGACCCAGTACTTC. Translated: CASSQNPGTGNQETQYF.

This rearrangement joins TRBV29-1 to TRBJ1-2; D might be TRBD1 (5 bases). The CDR3 runs to 11 residues. The ends were cut back, 4 bases at V and 8 bases at J, with 11 bases in the middle. Looked up from germline, CDR1 is SQVTM and CDR2 is ANQGSEA. The CDR3 DNA sequence: TGCAGCGTTGGGGAGGGGCGAGGCTACACCTTC. Translated, it gives CSVGEGRGYTF.

The chain couples TRBV11-3 to TRBJ2-7; D gene unclear. CDR1 and CDR2 (germline): SGHNT, YENEEA. This CDR3 region has 16 residues. The V and J ends lost 1 base and 2 bases respectively, with 15 bases between them. CDR3 nucleotides: TGTGCCAGCAGCTTAGTCCATCGGGCCGCAGCCTACGAGCAGTACTTC. Protein product: CASSLVHRAAAYEQYF. The full variable domain, its missing parts supplied by reference TRBV11-3 and TRBJ2-7, is EAGVVQSPRYKIIEKKQPVAFWCNPISGHNTLYWYLQNLGQGPELLIRYENEEAVDDSQLPKDRFSAERLKGVDSTLKIQPAELGDSAVYLCASSLVHRAAAYEQYFGPGTRLTVT.

CDR3 loop: CSVTAGSGANVLTF. The CDR3 coding sequence is TGCAGCGTTACTGCTGGGTCTGGGGCCAACGTCCTGACTTTC. The chain uses TRBV29-1 and TRBJ2-6; D is ambiguous. Trimming took off 5 bases at V and 1 base at J, with 9 bases between the two ends. CDR1 and CDR2 from the germline V gene are SQVTM and ANQGSEA. CDR3 size: 14 residues.

There are a few counts of this clone. The V call is TRBV19, the J call TRBJ2-7; TRBD1 matches 9 bases. The CDR3 is 13 residues long. Germline CDR1 LNHDA, CDR2 SQIVND (reference sequence). The ends lost 10 bases at V and 0 bases at J; junction bases unmatched: 4. CDR3 bases: TGTGCCACCAAGGGACAGGGCTCCTACGAGCAGTACTTC. Protein product: CATKGQGSYEQYF.

This rearrangement joins TRBV5-1 to TRBJ1-4; maybe TRBD1 (6 bases). The length of the CDR3 is 15 residues. Per the germline V gene, CDR1 is SGHRS and CDR2 is YFSETQ. Trimming took 1 base from V and 8 from J, leaving 15 bases between them. CDR3 in DNA: TGCGCCAGCAGCTTGTCGGGGACACCGCCCGAAAAACTGTTTTTT. Encoded protein: CASSLSGTPPEKLFF.

The chain links TRBV29-1 to TRBJ1-1; D is unclear. Trimming stripped 7 bases from V and 3 bases from J, with 12 bases between. The CDR3 runs 12 residues. From germline, CDR1 is SQVTM and CDR2 ANQGSEA. The CDR3 loop is CSALLRDTEAFF. CDR3 DNA: TGCAGCGCCCTCTTAAGAGACACTGAAGCTTTCTTT.